One T cell receptor (beta chain) is described in this entry. The germline gene is not matched at one end of the junction; a read error may be the cause. As originally analysed: The assay estimated nucleated cells by amplifying reference gene primers. Sequencing used immunoSEQ multiplex PCR; TCRdb keeps in-frame clones, though not all of them. Clone size and V and J calls were adopted from that table, with D and trimming inferred from the DNA. This sample has 230,000 or so clones, with 84% found just once. This entry belongs to a study of blood T cell repertoires in COVID-19. Overall study context: COVID-19 samples from acute and convalescent phases originated in the United States, Italy and Spain.

The CDR3 is 14 amino acids. CDR1 is SNHLY and CDR2 is FYNNEI in the germline V gene. This receptor was obtained from a woman aged 35 to 49 who had recovered from COVID-19. Sequencing was performed on peripheral blood. The chain recombines TRBV2 with TRBJ1-4; a possible D gene is TRBD1 (6 bases). The CDR3 DNA reads as TGTGCCAGCAGCGAAGACAGGATTAATGAAAAACTGTTTTTT. Encoded protein: CASSEDRINEKLFF.